The present T cell receptor (beta chain) was sequenced within a study of lymphopenia after photon versus proton radiotherapy. Study results and limitations: Larger post-nadir TCR diversity loss correlated inversely with survival in deceased patients. Photon-treated patients lost naive T cells and TCR diversity; proton-treated stayed stable. Post-nadir diversity loss with photons came from oligoclonal expansion, particularly CD8+ Temra cells. Only patients who died were analyzed for survival; proton advantage is unproven.

Assay: immunoSEQ multiplex PCR; the TCRdb copy retains only in-frame clones and omits some. The top ten hold roughly 13% of the sample, which has roughly 58,000 clones, roughly 87% seen once. A remark on this clone: Its antigen is still unknown.

This receptor was identified in a man at least 80 years old with esophageal cancer. This material consisted of peripheral blood, taken from a patient treated with proton-based radiotherapy.

The CDR3 region has the DNA TGCAGCGTTGAAGTGGAGTACAATGAGCAGTTCTTC. Protein sequence: CSVEVEYNEQFF. The chain uses TRBV29-1 and TRBJ2-1, with D unresolved. The CDR3 covers 12 residues. The germline V gene has CDR1 SQVTM and CDR2 ANQGSEA. Trimming removed 1 base at V and 4 bases at J, with 5 bases between.